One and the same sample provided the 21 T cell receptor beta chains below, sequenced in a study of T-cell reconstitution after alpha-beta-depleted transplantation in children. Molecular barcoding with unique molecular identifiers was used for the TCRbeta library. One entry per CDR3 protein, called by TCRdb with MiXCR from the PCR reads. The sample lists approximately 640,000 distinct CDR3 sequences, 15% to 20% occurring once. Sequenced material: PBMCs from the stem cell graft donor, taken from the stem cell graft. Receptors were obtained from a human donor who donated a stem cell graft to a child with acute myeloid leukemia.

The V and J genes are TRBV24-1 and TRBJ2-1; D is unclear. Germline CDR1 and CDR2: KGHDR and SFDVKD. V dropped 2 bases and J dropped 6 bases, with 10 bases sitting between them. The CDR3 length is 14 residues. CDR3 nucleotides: TGTGCCACCAGTGATTCCCTCCCCGGCAATGAGCAGTTCTTC. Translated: CATSDSLPGNEQFF.

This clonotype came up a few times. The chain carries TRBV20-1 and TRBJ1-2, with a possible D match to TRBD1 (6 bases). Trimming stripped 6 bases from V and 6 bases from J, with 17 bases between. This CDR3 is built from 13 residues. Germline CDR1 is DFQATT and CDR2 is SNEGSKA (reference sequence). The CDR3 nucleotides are TGCAGTGCGCCAGCCACAGGGTTGGATGGCTACACCTTC. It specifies CSAPATGLDGYTF.

The CDR3 spells CASSGGNRGTGELFF. CDR3 sequence (DNA): TGTGCCAGCAGCGGCGGGAACAGGGGAACCGGGGAGCTGTTTTTT. This chain joins TRBV9 and TRBJ2-2, with TRBD1 as a possible D gene (7 bases). Germline loops: CDR1 SGDLS, CDR2 YYNGEE. This CDR3 has 15 amino acids. V lost 3 bases and J lost 5, with 14 bases in between.

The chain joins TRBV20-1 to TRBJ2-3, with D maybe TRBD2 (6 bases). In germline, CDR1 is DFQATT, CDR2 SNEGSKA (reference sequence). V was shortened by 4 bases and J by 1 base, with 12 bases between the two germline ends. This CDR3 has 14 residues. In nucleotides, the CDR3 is TGCAGTGCTATACCGGGACTGGGCACAGATACGCAGTATTTT. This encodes CSAIPGLGTDTQYF.

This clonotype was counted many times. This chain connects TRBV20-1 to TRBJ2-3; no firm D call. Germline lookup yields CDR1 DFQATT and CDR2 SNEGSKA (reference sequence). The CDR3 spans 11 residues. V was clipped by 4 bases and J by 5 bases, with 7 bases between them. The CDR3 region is CSAIPIDTQYF. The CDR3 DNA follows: TGCAGTGCTATACCCATAGATACGCAGTATTTT.

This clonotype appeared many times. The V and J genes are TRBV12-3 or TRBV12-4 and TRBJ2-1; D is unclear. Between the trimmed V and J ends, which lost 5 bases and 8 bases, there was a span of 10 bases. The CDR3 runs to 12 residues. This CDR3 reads CASSGEEDEQFF. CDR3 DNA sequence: TGTGCCAGCAGTGGGGAAGAGGATGAGCAGTTCTTC.

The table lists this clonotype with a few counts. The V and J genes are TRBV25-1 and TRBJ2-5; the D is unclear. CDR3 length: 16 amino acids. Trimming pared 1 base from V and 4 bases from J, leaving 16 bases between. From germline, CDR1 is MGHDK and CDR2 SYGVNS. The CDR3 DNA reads TGTGCCAGCAGTGAATCGGTTCCACTTTTCTCAGAGACCCAGTACTTC. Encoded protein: CASSESVPLFSETQYF.

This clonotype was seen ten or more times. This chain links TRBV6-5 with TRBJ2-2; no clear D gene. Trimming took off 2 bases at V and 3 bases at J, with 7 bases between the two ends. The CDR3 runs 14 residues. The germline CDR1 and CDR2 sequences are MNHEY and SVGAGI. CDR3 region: CASSYGAYTGELFF. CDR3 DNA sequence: TGTGCCAGCAGTTACGGCGCATACACCGGGGAGCTGTTTTTT.

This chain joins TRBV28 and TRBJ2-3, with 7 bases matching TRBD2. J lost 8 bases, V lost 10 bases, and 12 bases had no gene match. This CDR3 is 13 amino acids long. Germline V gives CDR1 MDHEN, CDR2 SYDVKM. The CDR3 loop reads CATLAVRAGTQYF. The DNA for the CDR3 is TGTGCCACCCTAGCGGTCCGAGCAGGTACGCAGTATTTT.

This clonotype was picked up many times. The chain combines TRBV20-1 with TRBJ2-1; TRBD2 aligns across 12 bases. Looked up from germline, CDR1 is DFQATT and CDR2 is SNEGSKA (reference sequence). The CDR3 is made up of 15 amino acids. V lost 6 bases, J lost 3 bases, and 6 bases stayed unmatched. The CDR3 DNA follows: TGCAGTGCCAATCCTAGCGGGGGGGACTACAATGAGCAGTTCTTC. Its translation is CSANPSGGDYNEQFF.

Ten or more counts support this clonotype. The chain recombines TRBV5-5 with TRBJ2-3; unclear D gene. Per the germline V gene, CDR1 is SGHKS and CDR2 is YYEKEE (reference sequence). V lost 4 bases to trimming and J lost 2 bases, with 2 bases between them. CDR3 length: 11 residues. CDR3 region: CASSNTDTQYF. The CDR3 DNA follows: TGTGCCAGCAGCAACACAGATACGCAGTATTTT.

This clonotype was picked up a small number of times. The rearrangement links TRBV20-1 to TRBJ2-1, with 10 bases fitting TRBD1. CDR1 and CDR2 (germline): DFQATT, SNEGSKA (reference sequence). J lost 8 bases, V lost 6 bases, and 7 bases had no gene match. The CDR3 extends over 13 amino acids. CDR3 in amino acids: CSARDRGFYEQFF. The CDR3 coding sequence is TGCAGTGCCCGGGACAGGGGTTTTTATGAGCAGTTCTTC.

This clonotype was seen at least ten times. The CDR3 DNA reads TGCAGTGCTAGTAAGCGGGGGGCCTTTGAGCAGTTCTTC. Amino acid sequence: CSASKRGAFEQFF. The V call is TRBV20-1, the J call TRBJ2-1; 9 nucleotides align to TRBD2. This CDR3 contains 13 residues. In germline, CDR1 is DFQATT, CDR2 SNEGSKA (reference sequence). The V gene end was trimmed by 3 bases and the J gene end by 9 bases; junction bases not matched to a gene: 6.

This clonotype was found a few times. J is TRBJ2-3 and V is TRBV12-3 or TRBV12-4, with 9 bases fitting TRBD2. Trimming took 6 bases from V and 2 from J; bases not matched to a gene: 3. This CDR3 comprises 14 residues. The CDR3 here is CASRVAGDTDTQYF. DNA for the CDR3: TGTGCCAGCAGGGTAGCGGGGGACACAGATACGCAGTATTTT.

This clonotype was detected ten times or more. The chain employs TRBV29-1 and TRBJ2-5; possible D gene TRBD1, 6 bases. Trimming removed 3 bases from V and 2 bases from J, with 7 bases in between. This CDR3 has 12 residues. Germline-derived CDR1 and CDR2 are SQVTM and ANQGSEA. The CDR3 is CSVDQGQETQYF. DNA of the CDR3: TGCAGCGTTGACCAGGGGCAAGAGACCCAGTACTTC.

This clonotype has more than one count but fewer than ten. CDR3 sequence reads: CASSSSGVYMGSYNEQFF. The CDR3 DNA sequence: TGCGCCAGCAGTTCTAGCGGGGTCTACATGGGCAGCTACAATGAGCAGTTCTTC. V and J are TRBV5-1 and TRBJ2-1; TRBD2 agrees at 9 bases. Germline trimming cut 5 bases from V and 3 bases from J; bases unmatched to any gene: 15. The CDR3 loop spans 18 amino acids. Germline values: CDR1 SGHRS, CDR2 YFSETQ.

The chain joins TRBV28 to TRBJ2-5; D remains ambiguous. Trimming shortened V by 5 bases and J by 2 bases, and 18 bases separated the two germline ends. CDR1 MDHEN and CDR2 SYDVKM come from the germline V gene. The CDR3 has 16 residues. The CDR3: CASSPLTRSIQETQYF. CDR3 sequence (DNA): TGTGCCAGCAGTCCCCTGACCCGGTCGATACAAGAGACCCAGTACTTC.

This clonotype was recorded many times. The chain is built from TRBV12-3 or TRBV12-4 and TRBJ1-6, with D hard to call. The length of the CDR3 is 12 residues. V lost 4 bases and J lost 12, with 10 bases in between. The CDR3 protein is CASSSPSGPLHF. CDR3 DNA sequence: TGTGCCAGCAGTTCGCCCAGCGGACCCCTCCACTTT.

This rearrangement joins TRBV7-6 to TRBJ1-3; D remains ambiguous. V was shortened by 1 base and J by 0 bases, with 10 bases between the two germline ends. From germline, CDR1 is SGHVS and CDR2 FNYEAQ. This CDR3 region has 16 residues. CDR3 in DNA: TGTGCCAGCAGCTTAGAGGTCCTCTCCTCTGGAAACACCATATATTTT. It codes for CASSLEVLSSGNTIYF.

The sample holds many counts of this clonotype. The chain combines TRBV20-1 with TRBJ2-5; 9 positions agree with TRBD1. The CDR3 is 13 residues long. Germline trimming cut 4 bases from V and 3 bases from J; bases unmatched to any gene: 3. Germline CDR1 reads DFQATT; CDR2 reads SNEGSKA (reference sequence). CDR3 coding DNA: TGCAGTGCTATGGGACAGGGCAAAGAGACCCAGTACTTC. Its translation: CSAMGQGKETQYF.

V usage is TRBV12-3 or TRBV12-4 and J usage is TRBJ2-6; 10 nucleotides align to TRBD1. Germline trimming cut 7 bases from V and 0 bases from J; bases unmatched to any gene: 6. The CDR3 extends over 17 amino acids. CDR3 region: CASKGTGVSSGANVLTF. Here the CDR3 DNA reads TGTGCCAGCAAAGGGACAGGGGTATCCTCTGGGGCCAACGTCCTGACTTTC.